This entry lists 3 T cell receptor beta chains sequenced from one sample in a study of blood T cell repertoires in COVID-19. Using immunoSEQ multiplex PCR, the repertoire was profiled, and TCRdb retains in-frame clones only, with some absent. The sample carries about 420,000 clones, 70% to 90% recorded once. Sequencing input: peripheral blood. The receptors shown here come from a man aged 18 to 29 with COVID-19, enrolled during active disease.

The DNA of the CDR3 is TGCGCCAGCAGCACCGCGGACCCCCCGGGAGAGCAGTACTTC. Encoded protein: CASSTADPPGEQYF. The chain combines TRBV5-1 with TRBJ2-7, with D possibly being TRBD2 (5 bases). Germline V gene sequence: CDR1 SGHRS, CDR2 YFSETQ. This CDR3 comprises 14 residues. Trimming pared 4 bases from V and 7 bases from J, leaving 18 bases between.

The chain joins TRBV7-2 to TRBJ2-7; D perhaps matches TRBD1 (5 bases). The CDR3 spans 13 residues. V shed 5 bases and J shed 3 bases, with 11 bases lying between them. Germline-derived CDR1 and CDR2 are SGHTA and FQGNSA. The CDR3 bases are TGTGCCAGCAGCCTCGGACACCGCTACGAGCAGTACTTC. Translated: CASSLGHRYEQYF.

The rearrangement links TRBV14 to TRBJ2-1; weak D call: TRBD2 (7 bases). Between the trimmed V and J ends, which lost 1 base and 1 base, there was a span of 14 bases. Per the germline V gene, CDR1 is SGHDN and CDR2 is FVKESK. This CDR3 comprises 17 residues. CDR3 protein: CASSQGGGQPSYNEQFF. CDR3 bases: TGTGCCAGCAGCCAAGGGGGGGGCCAGCCTTCCTACAATGAGCAGTTCTTC.